This T cell receptor (beta chain) appears in the sequencing data of a study of T-cell memory formation after mild COVID-19. Study background: TCR clusters were largely donor specific. Study results and limitations: Mainly CM and EM harbored the contracting CD4+ clones; mainly EMRA harbored the CD8+ ones. Pre-infection memory harbored some responding clones, suggesting cross-reactive memory joined.

The germline gives CDR1 LGHNA, CDR2 YNFKEQ. This CDR3 comprises 14 residues. Trimming stripped 0 bases from V and 1 base from J, with 7 bases between. This clonotype was seen more than once but under ten times. What it recognizes is unknown. 5'RACE with constant-segment primers yielded barcoded, UMI-tagged TCR alpha and TCR beta cDNA libraries. MiXCR, applied by TCRdb to the 5' RACE reads, yields one record per CDR3 protein. The sample has approximately 390,000 distinct CDR3 sequences; 16% are singletons. The chain links TRBV4-2 to TRBJ2-7; D gene uncertain. Sequenced: PBMCs or a T cell subset sorted from them (not recorded which). The TCR originated in a man younger than 35 who had mild COVID-19 (a few samples of this study predate the infection). Cell type and time point are not known. CDR3 in DNA: TGTGCCAGCAGCCAAGAGGGGATTTCCTACGAGCAGTACTTC. Encoded protein: CASSQEGISYEQYF.